Sequencing of this TCR beta chain was carried out in a study of T cells after yellow fever vaccination. Generation of TCR cDNA used 5'RACE template switching (which added a universal primer site and UMIs). MiXCR, run by TCRdb on the 5' RACE reads, gives a single entry per CDR3 protein. The sample shows 450,000 to 600,000 distinct CDR3 sequences, about 13% of them seen only once. Study-level findings and limits: It was the secondary response that reached its peak faster, day 5 versus 15, but it was weaker. Post-booster repertoires again held most primary-vaccination clones (roughly 95% CD4, approximately 90% CD8). One caveat is that FACS-sorted repertoires could contain abundant clonotypes contaminating from the bulk population.

This clonotype was counted a few times. The target antigen is unknown. The origin of this receptor is a man aged 30-40 years who received the YFV17D yellow fever vaccine. The material was PBMCs, obtained on the day of the yellow fever booster vaccination.

The chain's CDR3 is CASSVRVGFSGTKSGELFF. The DNA of the CDR3 is TGTGCCAGCAGCGTCCGGGTTGGTTTTAGCGGGACAAAGTCCGGGGAGCTGTTTTTT. The rearrangement links TRBV11-2 to TRBJ2-2, with 8 bases identical to TRBD2. The germline V gene has CDR1 SGHAT and CDR2 FQNNGV. This CDR3 contains 19 residues. After removal of 5 bases from V and 6 bases from J, the junction contained 20 bases not matched to a gene.